These T cell receptor beta chains were read from a single sample in a study of blood T cell repertoires in COVID-19. The repertoire was sequenced with immunoSEQ multiplex PCR; TCRdb's copy has only in-frame clones and lacks some. The sample contains roughly 570,000 clones, 85% to 90% of which appear only once. The sequenced sample consisted of peripheral blood. Source of these receptors: a woman in her forties or fifties with COVID-19, enrolled during active disease. Each CDR3 is given with its conserved first and last residue. A D gene is named only where the DNA matches it firmly. Rows may omit the clone size; those that give it use once, few, many or a size class.

V gene,D gene,clone size,J gene,CDR3 DNA,CDR3 protein
TRBV27,TRBD2,.,TRBJ2-3,TGTGCCAGCAGTGGGGGGACTAGAACAGATACGCAGTATTTT,CASSGGTRTDTQYF
TRBV19,TRBD1,.,TRBJ1-4,TGTGCCAGTACAATTAGACAGGGAAGTGAAAAACTGTTTTTT,CASTIRQGSEKLFF
TRBV20-1,.,.,TRBJ1-5,TGCAGTGCCAGTTGGGGGGGTCAGCCCCAGCATTTT,CSASWGGQPQHF
TRBV30,TRBD1,few,TRBJ1-1,TGTGCCTGTCGGACAGGGGTAAACACTGAAGCTTTCTTT,CACRTGVNTEAFF
TRBV5-1,.,few,TRBJ2-1,TGCGCCAGCAGCTTGTTAGGCAGGACCTTACTAGATGAGGGATACAATGAGCAGTTCTTC,CASSLLGRTLLDEGYNEQFF
TRBV5-1,TRBD1,.,TRBJ2-5,TGCGCCAGCAGCTTTGGGGGACAGAGCCATCAAGAGACCCAGTACTTC,CASSFGGQSHQETQYF
TRBV5-6,.,.,TRBJ1-2,TGTGCCAGCAGCCACTTAGGGGTGTCAGGGAACTATGGCTACACCTTC,CASSHLGVSGNYGYTF
TRBV5-1,TRBD1,.,TRBJ2-7,TGCGCCAGCAGCTTGGCGGGGACAGGTGGGATCTACGAGCAGTACTTC,CASSLAGTGGIYEQYF
TRBV5-5,.,.,TRBJ2-4,TGTGCCAGCAGCTTGCGAGGGTTCCAAAACATTCAGTACTTC,CASSLRGFQNIQYF
TRBV6-5,.,.,TRBJ1-1,TGTGCCAGCAGTTACTCGACAGCTCCGGTGAACACTGAAGCTTTCTTT,CASSYSTAPVNTEAFF
TRBV24-1,TRBD1,.,TRBJ2-5,TGTGCCACCAGTGATTTAGGTACACAGGGGCGGCTGGAGACCCAGTACTTC,CATSDLGTQGRLETQYF
TRBV30,.,.,TRBJ1-5,TGTGCCTGGAGTCTGAGCAATCAGCCCCAGCATTTT,CAWSLSNQPQHF
TRBV5-4,TRBD2,.,TRBJ2-1,TGTGCCAGCAGTCCTCGGGGGGGCTCCTACAATGAGCAGTTCTTC,CASSPRGGSYNEQFF
TRBV29-1,TRBD1,.,TRBJ2-3,TGCAGCGTTGAGGGACAGGGGGCCCCAGATACGCAGTATTTT,CSVEGQGAPDTQYF
TRBV6-1,TRBD1,once,TRBJ1-1,TGTGCCAGCAGTGATCCTCGGACAGGGGCTGTGAACACTGAAGCTTTCTTT,CASSDPRTGAVNTEAFF
TRBV2,.,.,TRBJ1-4,TGTGCCAGCAGTTCAGGCGCAACTAATGAAAAACTGTTTTTT,CASSSGATNEKLFF
TRBV5-1,TRBD2,.,TRBJ2-3,TGCGCCAGCAGCTCCGTAGGGAGCGGGGGGACAGATACGCAGTATTTT,CASSSVGSGGTDTQYF
TRBV7-6,.,.,TRBJ1-1,TGTGCCAGCAGCGTAAGCGGGGGTAGCACTGAAGCTTTCTTT,CASSVSGGSTEAFF